The 15 T cell receptor beta chains listed next were all sequenced from one sample in a study of post-analysis software for immune sequencing data. Study-level results: In patients, TRBV5-6, TRBV5-1 and TRBV20-1 belonged to five or six TRBV segments found more frequently than in controls.

Their antigen targets remain unknown. Incorporated into the TCR beta cDNA libraries were unique molecular identifiers, which served to reduce PCR and sequencing biases. Each CDR3 protein gets one entry after TCRdb re-called the PCR reads with MiXCR. The sample includes about 430,000 distinct CDR3 sequences, 39% of them seen just once. The sequencing sample was made of blood. Receptor source: a girl aged 2 to 9 with multiple sclerosis.

Ten or more counts support this clonotype. This chain connects TRBV29-1 to TRBJ2-3, with TRBD2 identical over 14 bases. Per the germline V gene, CDR1 is SQVTM and CDR2 is ANQGSEA. This CDR3 spans 15 amino acids. V was pared by 5 bases and J by 4 bases, with 5 bases of the junction left unmatched. This CDR3 is CSVLGTSGSADTQYF. The CDR3 DNA sequence: TGCAGCGTTCTAGGGACTAGCGGGAGCGCAGATACGCAGTATTTT.

As for this clonotype: One junction end does not reproduce the germline sequence, and a read error may be involved. This chain joins TRBV10-3 and TRBJ2-7; D is tentatively TRBD1 or TRBD2 (5 bases each). The CDR3 runs to 14 residues. Germline V gene data show CDR1 as ENHRY and CDR2 as SYGVKD. This chain's CDR3 is CAIRESWDHYEQYF. The CDR3 DNA reads as TGTGCCATCAGGGAGTCGTGGGACCACTACGAGCAGTACTTC.

V usage is TRBV28 and J usage is TRBJ2-7; 9 bases agree with TRBD2. The CDR3 covers 14 residues. Per the germline V gene, CDR1 is MDHEN and CDR2 is SYDVKM. Trimming took 4 bases from V and 6 from J; bases not matched to a gene: 7. CDR3 sequence: CASSSAGGLSEQYF. The CDR3 DNA reads as TGTGCCAGCAGTTCCGCGGGGGGGCTGAGCGAGCAGTACTTC.

The V call is TRBV2, the J call TRBJ2-7; D possibly corresponds to TRBD1 (5 bases). The CDR3 is 14 residues long. Germline CDR1 reads SNHLY; CDR2 reads FYNNEI. With 7 bases removed from V and 0 bases from J, the gap between germline ends came to 13 bases. The CDR3 loop is CASTKPGRSYEQYF. For the CDR3, the DNA is TGTGCCAGCACCAAGCCAGGGCGCTCCTACGAGCAGTACTTC.

The V and J genes are TRBV12-3 or TRBV12-4 and TRBJ2-1; no firm D call. V shed 3 bases and J shed 7 bases, with 7 bases lying between them. The CDR3 covers 12 residues. CDR3 sequence: CASSFGINEQFF. In nucleotides, the CDR3 is TGTGCCAGCAGTTTTGGGATTAATGAGCAGTTCTTC.

This clonotype turned up a few times. This chain joins TRBV27 and TRBJ2-7; no clear D gene. The V end lost 5 bases, the J end lost 0 bases, and 14 bases lay between the germline ends. The CDR3 runs 15 residues. CDR1 MNHEY and CDR2 SMNVEV come from the germline V gene (reference sequence). The CDR3 reads CASSPGSPHSYEQYF. CDR3 in DNA: TGTGCCAGCAGTCCCGGGTCACCTCACTCCTACGAGCAGTACTTC.

This clonotype came up a few times. At one of its ends the junction is not consistent with the germline gene, which may arise from a read error. The genes are TRBV7-9 and TRBJ2-1, with TRBD2 matching over 9 bases. The germline CDR1 and CDR2 sequences are SEHNR and FQNEAQ (reference sequence). This CDR3 is 14 amino acids long. CDR3 nucleotides: TGTACCAGCCGGCTAGCGGGAACTGGGAATGAGCAGTTCTTC. Its translation is CTSRLAGTGNEQFF.

This clonotype was recorded only once. One junction end does not reproduce the germline sequence, and a read error may be involved. V and J are TRBV7-9 and TRBJ2-1, with a weak D call TRBD1 (7 bases). CDR1 and CDR2 from the germline V gene are SEHNR and FQNEAQ (reference sequence). The CDR3 loop spans 16 amino acids. CDR3 in amino acids: CVSSLWWGSRGDEQFF. The CDR3 nucleotides are TGTGTCAGCAGCTTATGGTGGGGGTCCAGGGGGGATGAGCAGTTCTTC. Based on the CDR3 plus reference TRBV7-9 and TRBJ2-1, the full variable domain is DTGVSQNPRHKITKRGQNVTFRCDPISEHNRLYWYRQTLGQGPEFLTYFQNEAQLEKSRLLSDRFSAERPKGSFSTLEIQRTEQGDSAMYLCVSSLWWGSRGDEQFFGPGTRLTVL.

A few counts support this clonotype. The chain uses TRBV7-3 and TRBJ2-3, with 7 bases identical to TRBD2. Trimming removed 3 bases from V and 14 bases from J; junction bases left unmatched: 11. This CDR3 region has 13 residues. Per germline, CDR1 SGHTA and CDR2 FQGTGA. The CDR3 DNA reads TGTGCCAGCAGCTTGGACCCTAGCGGCCCAAGGTATTTT. Translating it yields CASSLDPSGPRYF.

The V gene is TRBV28, the J gene TRBJ2-3; D may be TRBD2 (6 bases). V was cut by 3 bases and J by 4 bases, with 14 bases left in between. The length of the CDR3 is 15 residues. The germline V gene encodes CDR1 MDHEN and CDR2 SYDVKM. The CDR3 protein is CASSFLTPGADTQYF. The DNA for the CDR3 is TGTGCCAGCAGTTTTTTGACCCCGGGGGCAGATACGCAGTATTTT. The entire variable domain, with the rest obtained from reference TRBV28 and TRBJ2-3, is as follows: DVKVTQSSRYLVKRTGEKVFLECVQDMDHENMFWYRQDPGLGLRLIYFSYDVKMKEKGDIPEGYSVSREKKERFSLILESASTNQTSMYLCASSFLTPGADTQYFGPGTRLTVL.

This clonotype was seen more than once but under ten times. J is TRBJ2-1 and V is TRBV29-1, with TRBD2 matching over 8 bases. The CDR3 has 14 amino acids. The V segment lost 6 bases and the J segment 9 bases; nucleotides outside the gene matches: 13. CDR1 and CDR2 from the germline V gene are SQVTM and ANQGSEA. This CDR3 reads CSVAGGGDIREQFF. The CDR3 bases are TGCAGCGTAGCCGGGGGGGGAGATATACGTGAGCAGTTCTTC.

Many counts were recorded for this clonotype. V gene TRBV18 combines with J gene TRBJ2-7, with 8 nucleotides matching TRBD1. Germline trimming cut 8 bases from V and 1 base from J; bases unmatched to any gene: 7. The CDR3 length is 14 residues. Germline V CDR1 and CDR2: KGHSH, LQKENI. Here the CDR3 reads CASSPRQGSYEQYF. The CDR3 bases are TGTGCCAGCAGTCCTCGACAGGGGTCCTACGAGCAGTACTTC.

CDR3 sequence reads: CASPPRRDSSYNEQFF. CDR3 coding DNA: TGTGCCAGCCCCCCAAGACGGGACAGTTCATACAATGAGCAGTTCTTC. The chain employs TRBV28 and TRBJ2-1; 7 nucleotides line up with TRBD1. The J segment lost 4 bases and the V segment lost 8 bases, leaving 14 bases of the junction unmatched. The CDR3 sequence is 16 residues long. Germline loops: CDR1 MDHEN, CDR2 SYDVKM.

This chain connects TRBV6-2 or TRBV6-3 to TRBJ2-1; D may be TRBD2 (7 bases). The CDR3 sequence is 16 residues long. Germline values: CDR1 MNHEY, CDR2 SVGEGT. Trimming left V 8 bases short and J 5 bases short, with 22 bases between. The DNA for the CDR3 is TGTGCCAGCCACCCGACCCGGGGGGCCCACCACAATGAGCAGTTCTTC. Translated, it gives CASHPTRGAHHNEQFF.

This clonotype was recorded a few times. The chain recombines TRBV2 with TRBJ1-6; D unresolved. CDR1 and CDR2 from the germline V gene are SNHLY and FYNNEI. The V gene lost 8 bases and the J gene lost 6 bases, with 11 bases spanning the gap. This CDR3 region has 13 residues. The CDR3 region has the DNA TGTGCCAGCGGACGACCTTTTAATTCACCCCTCCACTTT. It yields the protein CASGRPFNSPLHF.